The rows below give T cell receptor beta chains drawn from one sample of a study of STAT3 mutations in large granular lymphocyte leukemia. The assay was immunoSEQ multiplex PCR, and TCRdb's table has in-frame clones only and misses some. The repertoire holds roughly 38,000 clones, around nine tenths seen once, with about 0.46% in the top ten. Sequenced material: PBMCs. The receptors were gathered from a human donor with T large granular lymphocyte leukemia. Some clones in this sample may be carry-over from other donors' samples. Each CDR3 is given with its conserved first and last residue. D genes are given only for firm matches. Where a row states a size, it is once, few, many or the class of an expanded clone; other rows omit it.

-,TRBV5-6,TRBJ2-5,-,CASSPGVGSQETQYF,TGTGCCAGCAGCCCCGGGGTAGGATCTCAAGAGACCCAGTACTTC
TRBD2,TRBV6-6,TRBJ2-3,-,CASSYGTSGEQDTQYF,TGTGCCAGCAGTTACGGCACTAGCGGGGAACAAGATACGCAGTATTTT
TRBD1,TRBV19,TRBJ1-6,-,CASSTWDRRNSPLHF,TGTGCCAGTAGCACCTGGGACAGGAGGAATTCACCCCTCCACTTT
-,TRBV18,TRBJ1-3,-,CASSPPGDGNTIYF,TGTGCCAGCTCACCCCCAGGAGACGGAAACACCATATATTTT
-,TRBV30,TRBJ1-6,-,CAWSPQALSDSPLHF,TGTGCCTGGAGTCCGCAGGCCCTATCGGATTCACCCCTCCACTTT
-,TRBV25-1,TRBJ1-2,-,CASSEYGGAYGYTF,TGTGCCAGCAGTGAATATGGGGGGGCGTATGGCTACACCTTC
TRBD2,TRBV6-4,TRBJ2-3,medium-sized,CASSVSGGADTQYF,TGTGCCAGCAGTGTGAGCGGGGGGGCAGATACGCAGTATTTT
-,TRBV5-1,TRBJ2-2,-,CASSLQVAGELFF,TGCGCCAGCAGCTTACAGGTAGCCGGGGAGCTGTTTTTT
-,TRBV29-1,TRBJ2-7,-,CSVGEGYEQYF,TGCAGCGTTGGAGAAGGGTACGAGCAGTACTTC
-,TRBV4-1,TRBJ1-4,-,CASSQALTEKLFF,TGCGCCAGCAGCCAAGCCTTAACTGAAAAACTGTTTTTT
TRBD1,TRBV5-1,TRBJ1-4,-,CASSLSGTGGEKLFF,TGCGCCAGCAGCTTGTCCGGGACAGGGGGTGAAAAACTGTTTTTT
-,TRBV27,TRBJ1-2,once,CASSLKGLGYGYTF,TGTGCCAGCAGTTTAAAAGGCCTTGGCTATGGCTACACCTTC
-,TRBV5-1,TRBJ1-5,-,CASSARPGGVPQPQHF,TGCGCCAGCAGCGCGAGACCAGGAGGGGTCCCCCAGCCCCAGCATTTT
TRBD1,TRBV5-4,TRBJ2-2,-,CASATGGVGELFF,TGTGCCAGTGCGACAGGGGGTGTCGGGGAGCTGTTTTTT
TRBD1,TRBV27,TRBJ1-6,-,CASSLWDSRRLNSPLHF,TGTGCCAGCAGTTTATGGGACAGCCGCCGCCTTAATTCACCCCTCCACTTT
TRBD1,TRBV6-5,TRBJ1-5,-,CASSFQGQGSEQPQHF,TGTGCCAGCAGTTTCCAGGGACAGGGCTCGGAACAGCCCCAGCATTTT
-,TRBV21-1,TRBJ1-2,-,CASSKVGRLSYGYTF,TGTGCCAGCAGCAAAGTTGGACGCCTGAGCTATGGCTACACCTTC
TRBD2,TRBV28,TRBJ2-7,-,CASRSGGINEQYF,TGTGCCAGCCGATCGGGGGGAATAAACGAGCAGTACTTC
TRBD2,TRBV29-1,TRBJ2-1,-,CSASGGAGEQFF,TGCAGCGCTAGCGGGGGGGCTGGTGAGCAGTTCTTC
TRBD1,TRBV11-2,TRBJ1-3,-,CASSTRGQGIRNTIYF,TGTGCCAGCAGCACGAGGGGACAGGGCATTAGAAACACCATATATTTT
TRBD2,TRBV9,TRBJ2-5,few,CASSVGSSGGAKETQYF,TGTGCCAGCAGCGTAGGATCTAGCGGGGGGGCGAAAGAGACCCAGTACTTC
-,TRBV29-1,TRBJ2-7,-,CSVEIVVGGVYEQYF,TGCAGCGTTGAAATTGTCGTAGGGGGAGTCTACGAGCAGTACTTC
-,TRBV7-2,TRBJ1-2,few,CASSVINRVGRGYTF,TGTGCCAGCAGCGTAATCAACAGGGTCGGGAGAGGCTACACCTTC
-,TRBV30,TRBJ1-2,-,CAWWQASYGYTF,TGTGCCTGGTGGCAGGCTTCCTATGGCTACACCTTC
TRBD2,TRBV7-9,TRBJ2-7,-,CASSLGSSGSYEQYF,TGTGCCAGCAGCCTCGGGTCTAGCGGGTCCTACGAGCAGTACTTC
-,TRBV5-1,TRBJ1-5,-,CASSLGGDPNQPQHF,TGCGCCAGCAGCTTGGGGGGCGACCCCAATCAGCCCCAGCATTTT
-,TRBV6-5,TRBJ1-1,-,CASSPMAGTMSEAFF,TGTGCCAGCAGTCCCATGGCAGGGACAATGAGTGAAGCTTTCTTT
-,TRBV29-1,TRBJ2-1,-,CSVSQGRDHEQFF,TGCAGCGTTAGCCAGGGTAGAGATCATGAGCAGTTCTTC
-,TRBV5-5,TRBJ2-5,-,CASSMQGMRETQYF,TGTGCCAGCAGCATGCAGGGAATGCGGGAGACCCAGTACTTC